This T cell receptor beta chain is from a study of tumor and adjacent non-tumor tissue in lung cancer. Notes on this clonotype: At one end, the junction sequence differs from germline, possibly due to a read error.

CDR3 size: 14 residues. Germline V CDR1 and CDR2: MGHRA, YSYEKL. RNA was extracted from bulk tissue without any cell sorting. The library came from three nested PCR rounds adapted from ARM-PCR protocols. TCRdb redid the calling of the multiplex PCR reads with MiXCR, one entry per CDR3 protein. The sample contains tens of thousands of distinct CDR3 sequences, about 70% of which appear only once. Sample: lung tumor tissue. The source of this sequence is a man aged 55 to 69 with non-small cell lung cancer. V gene TRBV4-1 combines with J gene TRBJ2-1; no definite D call. The CDR3 region is CTSSQAKAHNEQFF. CDR3 bases: TGCACCAGTAGCCAAGCGAAGGCACACAATGAGCAGTTCTTC.